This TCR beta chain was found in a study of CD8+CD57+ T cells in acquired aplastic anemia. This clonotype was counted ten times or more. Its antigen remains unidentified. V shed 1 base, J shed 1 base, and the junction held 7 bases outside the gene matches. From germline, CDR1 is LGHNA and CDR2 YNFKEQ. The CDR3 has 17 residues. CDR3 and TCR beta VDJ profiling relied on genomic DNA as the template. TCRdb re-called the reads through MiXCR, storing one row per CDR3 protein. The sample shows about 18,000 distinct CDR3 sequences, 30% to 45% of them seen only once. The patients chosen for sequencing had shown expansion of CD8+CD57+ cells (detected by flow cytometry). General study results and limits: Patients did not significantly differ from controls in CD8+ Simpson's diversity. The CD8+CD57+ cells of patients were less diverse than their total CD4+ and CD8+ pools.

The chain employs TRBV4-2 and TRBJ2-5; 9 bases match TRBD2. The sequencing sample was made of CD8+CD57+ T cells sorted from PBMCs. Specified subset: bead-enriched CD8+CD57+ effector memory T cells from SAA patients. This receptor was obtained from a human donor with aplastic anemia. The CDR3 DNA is TGTGCCAGCAGCCAAGTTCCTGGCGGGGGGGCCCAAGAGACCCAGTACTTC. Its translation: CASSQVPGGGAQETQYF.